This TCR beta chain is from a study of T cells after yellow fever vaccination. Germline V gives CDR1 LGHDT, CDR2 YNNKEL (reference sequence). The CDR3 has 15 residues. Between the trimmed V and J ends, which lost 4 bases and 2 bases, there was a span of 15 bases. This clonotype was counted ten times or more. Template switching with 5'RACE generated the TCR cDNA and added a universal primer site and UMIs. TCRdb analysed the 5' RACE reads with MiXCR anew, one entry per CDR3 protein. The table has about 160,000 distinct CDR3 sequences, less than 9% seen once. Sample: CD4+ T cells sorted from PBMCs, taken around 5 days after the first yellow fever vaccination. This receptor was taken from a man younger than 35 who received the YFV17D yellow fever vaccine. The gene calls are TRBV3-1 and TRBJ2-7, with D possibly TRBD1 on 7 matching bases. Written as DNA, the CDR3 is TGTGCCAGCAGCCGGACTATTGGACAGGCCTACGAGCAGTACTTC. Amino acids: CASSRTIGQAYEQYF.